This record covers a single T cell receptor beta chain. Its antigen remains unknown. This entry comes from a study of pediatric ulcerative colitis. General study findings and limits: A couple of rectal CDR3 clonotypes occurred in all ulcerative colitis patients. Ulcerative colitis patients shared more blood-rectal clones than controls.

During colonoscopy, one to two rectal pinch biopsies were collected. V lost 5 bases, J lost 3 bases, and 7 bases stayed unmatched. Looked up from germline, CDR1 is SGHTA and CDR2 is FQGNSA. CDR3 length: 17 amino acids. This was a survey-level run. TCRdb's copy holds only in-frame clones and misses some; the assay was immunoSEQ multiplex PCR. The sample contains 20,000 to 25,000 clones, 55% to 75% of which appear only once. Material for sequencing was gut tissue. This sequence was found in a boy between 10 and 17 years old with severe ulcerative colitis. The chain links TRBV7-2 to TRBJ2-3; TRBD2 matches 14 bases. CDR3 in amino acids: CASSRPRTSGRTDTQYF. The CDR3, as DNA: TGTGCCAGCAGCCGGCCGCGGACTAGCGGGAGGACAGATACGCAGTATTTT.